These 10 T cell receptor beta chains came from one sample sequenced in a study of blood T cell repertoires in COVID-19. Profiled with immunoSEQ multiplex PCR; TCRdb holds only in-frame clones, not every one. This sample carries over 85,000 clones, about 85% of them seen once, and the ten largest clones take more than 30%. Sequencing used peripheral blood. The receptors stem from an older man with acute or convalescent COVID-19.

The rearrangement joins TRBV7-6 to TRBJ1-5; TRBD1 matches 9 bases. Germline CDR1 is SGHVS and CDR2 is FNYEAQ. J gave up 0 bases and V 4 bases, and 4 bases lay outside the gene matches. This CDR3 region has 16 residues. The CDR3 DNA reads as TGTGCCAGCAGCTCCGGACAGGGGCTTAGCAATCAGCCCCAGCATTTT. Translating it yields CASSSGQGLSNQPQHF.

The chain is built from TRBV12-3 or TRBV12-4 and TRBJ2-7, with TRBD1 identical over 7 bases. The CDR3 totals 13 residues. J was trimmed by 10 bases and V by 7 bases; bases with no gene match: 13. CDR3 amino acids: CASTRRQGGFQYF. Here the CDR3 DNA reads TGTGCCAGCACCCGAAGACAGGGTGGCTTTCAGTACTTC.

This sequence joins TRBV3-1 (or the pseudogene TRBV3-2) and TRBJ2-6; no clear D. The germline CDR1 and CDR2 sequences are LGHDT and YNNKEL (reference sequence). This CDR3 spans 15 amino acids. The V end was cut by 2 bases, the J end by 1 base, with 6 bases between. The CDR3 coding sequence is TGTGCCAGCAGCCAAACGAGTTCTGGGGCCAACGTCCTGACTTTC. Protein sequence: CASSQTSSGANVLTF.

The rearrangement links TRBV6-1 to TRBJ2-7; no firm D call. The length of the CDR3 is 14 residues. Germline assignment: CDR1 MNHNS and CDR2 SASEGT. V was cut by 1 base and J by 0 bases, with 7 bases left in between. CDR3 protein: CASSEGQASYEQYF. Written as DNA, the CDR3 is TGTGCCAGCAGTGAAGGGCAGGCCTCCTACGAGCAGTACTTC.

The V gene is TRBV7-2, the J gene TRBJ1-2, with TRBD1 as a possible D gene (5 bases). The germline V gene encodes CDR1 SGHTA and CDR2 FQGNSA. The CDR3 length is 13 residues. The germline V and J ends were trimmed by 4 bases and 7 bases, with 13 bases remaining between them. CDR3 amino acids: CASSSTARAGYTF. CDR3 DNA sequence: TGTGCCAGCAGCTCTACCGCCAGGGCTGGCTACACCTTC.

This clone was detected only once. CDR3 DNA: TGTGCCACCAGTGACCCCTCCCTTACAGGAATTAGCACAGATACGCAGTATTTT. Encoded protein: CATSDPSLTGISTDTQYF. This rearrangement joins TRBV24-1 to TRBJ2-3; weak D call: TRBD1 (5 bases). Germline V gene data show CDR1 as KGHDR and CDR2 as SFDVKD. This CDR3 spans 18 amino acids. The ends were cut back, 4 bases at V and 0 bases at J, with 19 bases in the middle.

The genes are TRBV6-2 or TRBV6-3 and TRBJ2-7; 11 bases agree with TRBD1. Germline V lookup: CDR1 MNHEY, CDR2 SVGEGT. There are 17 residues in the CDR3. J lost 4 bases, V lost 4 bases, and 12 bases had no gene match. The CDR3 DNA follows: TGTGCCAGCAGTTCCACAAGATCGGACAGGGGGCTTTACGAGCAGTACTTC. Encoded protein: CASSSTRSDRGLYEQYF.

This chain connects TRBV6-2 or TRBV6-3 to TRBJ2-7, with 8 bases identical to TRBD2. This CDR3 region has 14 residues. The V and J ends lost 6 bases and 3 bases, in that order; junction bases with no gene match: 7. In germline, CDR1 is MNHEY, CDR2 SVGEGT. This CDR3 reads CASSPGTRFYEQYF. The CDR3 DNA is TGTGCCAGCAGCCCCGGGACTAGGTTCTACGAGCAGTACTTC.

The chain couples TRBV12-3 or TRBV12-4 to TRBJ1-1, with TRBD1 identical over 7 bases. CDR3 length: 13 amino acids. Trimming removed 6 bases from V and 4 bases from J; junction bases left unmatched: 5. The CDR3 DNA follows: TGTGCCAGCAGCATCCAGGGGGTCACTGAAGCTTTCTTT. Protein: CASSIQGVTEAFF.

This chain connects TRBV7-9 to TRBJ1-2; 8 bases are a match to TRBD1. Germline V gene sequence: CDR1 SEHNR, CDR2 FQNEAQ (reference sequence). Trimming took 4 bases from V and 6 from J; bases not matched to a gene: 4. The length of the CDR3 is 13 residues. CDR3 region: CASSSGQAHGYTF. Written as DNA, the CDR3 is TGTGCCAGCAGCTCGGGACAGGCCCATGGCTACACCTTC.